The 21 T cell receptor beta chains listed next were all sequenced from one sample in a study of blood T cell repertoires in COVID-19. Sequencing was performed with immunoSEQ multiplex PCR; in TCRdb, only in-frame clones are kept and a portion is missing. The table includes 200,000 to 300,000 clones, about 89% detected once. Material for sequencing was PBMCs or T cells enriched from blood (not recorded which). Receptor source: a woman aged 18-29 years who had recovered from COVID-19.

The chain has TRBV11-1 and TRBJ2-1; the D gene is possibly TRBD2 (6 bases). The CDR3 has 16 amino acids. Trimming took 5 bases from V and 0 from J, leaving 14 bases between them. Germline V CDR1 and CDR2: SGHAT, FQDESV (reference sequence). The CDR3 DNA is TGTGCCAGCAGCCCCCGACTAGTAGGCTCCTACAATGAGCAGTTCTTC. It encodes CASSPRLVGSYNEQFF. The full variable domain, with the rest looked up from reference TRBV11-1 and TRBJ2-1, is EAEVAQSPRYKITEKSQAVAFWCDPISGHATLYWYRQILGQGPELLVQFQDESVVDDSQLPKDRFSAERLKGVDSTLKIQPAELGDSAMYLCASSPRLVGSYNEQFFGPGTRLTVL.

The table lists this clone with a count of one. This chain links TRBV11-2 with TRBJ2-5; 15 nucleotides match TRBD2. The V and J ends lost 1 base and 5 bases, in that order; junction bases with no gene match: 5. The CDR3 contains 17 residues. CDR1 and CDR2 from the germline V gene are SGHAT and FQNNGV. The chain's CDR3 is CASSLGWTSGRGETQYF. CDR3 nucleotide sequence: TGTGCCAGCAGCTTAGGTTGGACTAGCGGGAGGGGCGAGACCCAGTACTTC.

This clone was observed a single time. Other DNA sequences from this sample encode an identical CDR3 as well. The DNA of the CDR3 is TGTGCCAGCAGTTTAGGGACAGCCTACGAGCAGTACTTC. Its protein product is CASSLGTAYEQYF. The J gene is TRBJ2-7, the V gene TRBV28; 7 nucleotides agree with TRBD1. Germline-derived CDR1 and CDR2 are MDHEN and SYDVKM. V lost 2 bases and J lost 2; bases outside the gene matches: 0. CDR3 length: 13 residues.

J is TRBJ1-2 and V is TRBV27, with unresolved D. Between the trimmed V and J ends, which lost 6 bases and 6 bases, there was a span of 14 bases. The CDR3 totals 13 residues. Germline V gene sequence: CDR1 MNHEY, CDR2 SMNVEV (reference sequence). The CDR3 is CASSPGQENGYTF. The CDR3, as DNA: TGTGCCAGCAGCCCTGGGCAGGAAAATGGCTACACCTTC.

The V and J genes are TRBV27 and TRBJ2-7; no definite D call. Looked up from germline, CDR1 is MNHEY and CDR2 is SMNVEV (reference sequence). The germline V and J ends were trimmed by 4 bases and 1 base, with 11 bases remaining between them. The CDR3 sequence is 14 residues long. CDR3: CASSSQTQSYEQYF. CDR3 DNA: TGTGCCAGCAGTTCCCAGACACAATCCTACGAGCAGTACTTC.

The CDR3 DNA is TGCAGCGTTGTCGACAGGGGGAGCACAGATACGCAGTATTTT. Translating gives CSVVDRGSTDTQYF. The chain employs TRBV29-1 and TRBJ2-3, with TRBD1 matching 9 bases. The CDR3 totals 14 residues. V was clipped by 4 bases and J by 0 bases; unmatched bases: 2. Germline CDR1 reads SQVTM; CDR2 reads ANQGSEA.

Worth noting for this clone: Other DNA sequences in this specimen translate into the identical CDR3. V gene TRBV27 combines with J gene TRBJ2-2; D gene uncertain. CDR1 is MNHEY, CDR2 SMNVEV, per germline (reference sequence). V was shortened by 2 bases and J by 4 bases, with 8 bases between the two germline ends. The length of the CDR3 is 14 residues. CDR3 DNA: TGTGCCAGCAGTTTAGGAGCATCCACCGGGGAGCTGTTTTTT. It is translated as CASSLGASTGELFF.

The J gene is TRBJ2-1, the V gene TRBV5-4; 9 bases align to TRBD1. The V segment lost 5 bases and the J segment 4 bases; nucleotides outside the gene matches: 10. Germline assignment: CDR1 SGHNT and CDR2 YYREEE (reference sequence). The CDR3 covers 16 residues. CDR3 sequence: CASSTPGTGRYNEQFF. In DNA form, the CDR3 reads TGTGCCAGCAGTACACCCGGGACAGGGAGGTACAATGAGCAGTTCTTC.

The chain links TRBV18 to TRBJ1-2, with 10 bases matching TRBD1. Per germline, CDR1 KGHSH and CDR2 LQKENI. The CDR3 is 13 residues long. The V and J ends lost 6 bases and 8 bases, in that order; junction bases with no gene match: 6. This CDR3 is CASSGQGNAGYTF. CDR3 in DNA: TGTGCCAGCTCGGGACAGGGGAATGCGGGCTACACCTTC.

The J gene is TRBJ2-2, the V gene TRBV6-2 or TRBV6-3; TRBD2 aligns across 11 bases. CDR3 length: 15 residues. J gave up 5 bases and V 5 bases, and 4 bases lay outside the gene matches. The germline V gene has CDR1 MNHEY and CDR2 SVGEGT. CDR3 nucleotides: TGTGCCAGCAGTGTGACTAGCGGGGCTACCGGGGAGCTGTTTTTT. As protein: CASSVTSGATGELFF.

This chain links TRBV18 with TRBJ1-6; TRBD1 is a possible D gene (5 bases). This CDR3 is built from 18 residues. V shed 6 bases and J shed 9 bases, with 27 bases lying between them. Looked up from germline, CDR1 is KGHSH and CDR2 is LQKENI. CDR3 DNA sequence: TGTGCCAGCTCTCTGCTAGACCCCAGGGAGGTTGTCAGTTCACCCCTCCACTTT. Translating it yields CASSLLDPREVVSSPLHF.

J is TRBJ1-1 and V is TRBV9; TRBD1 is a possible D gene (6 bases). V lost 4 bases, J lost 0 bases, and 13 bases lay in between. The CDR3 has 15 residues. Per the germline V gene, CDR1 is SGDLS and CDR2 is YYNGEE. The CDR3 DNA reads as TGTGCCAGCAGCCTAAGACAGGAGCTGAACACTGAAGCTTTCTTT. This encodes CASSLRQELNTEAFF.

This clone was counted between two and nine times. In DNA, the CDR3 is TGTGCCAGCAGTGAATGGCAGGGGTCCCCCCCTGGAAACACCATATATTTT. Translation gives CASSEWQGSPPGNTIYF. This rearrangement joins TRBV25-1 to TRBJ1-3; D might be TRBD1 (6 bases). Germline V gene data show CDR1 as MGHDK and CDR2 as SYGVNS. This CDR3 comprises 17 residues. Trimming took off 1 base at V and 2 bases at J, with 15 bases between the two ends.

This clone was seen just once. The chain links TRBV11-3 to TRBJ2-5, with 8 nucleotides matching TRBD2. V trimming: 7 bases; J trimming: 1 base; junction bases outside the gene matches: 5. Germline V CDR1 and CDR2: SGHNT, YENEEA. The CDR3 is made up of 14 amino acids. The CDR3 is CASTKAGVQETQYF. In DNA form, the CDR3 reads TGTGCCAGCACCAAAGCGGGGGTCCAAGAGACCCAGTACTTC. The complete variable domain, with remaining parts taken from reference TRBV11-3 and TRBJ2-5, reads EAGVVQSPRYKIIEKKQPVAFWCNPISGHNTLYWYLQNLGQGPELLIRYENEEAVDDSQLPKDRFSAERLKGVDSTLKIQPAELGDSAVYLCASTKAGVQETQYFGPGTRLLVL.

There are a few counts of this clone. This chain connects TRBV30 to TRBJ1-6; D uncertain. Trimming took off 3 bases at V and 0 bases at J, with 12 bases between the two ends. The CDR3 has 16 amino acids. Germline CDR1 reads GTSNPN; CDR2 reads SVGIG (reference sequence). The DNA for the CDR3 is TGTGCCTGGAGCCCCCCCGGGAGCTCCTATAATTCACCCCTCCACTTT. Amino acids: CAWSPPGSSYNSPLHF.

The chain employs TRBV7-8 and TRBJ1-6; D is ambiguous. The CDR3 length is 17 residues. V was cut by 6 bases and J by 2 bases, with 17 bases left in between. Germline loops: CDR1 SGHVS, CDR2 FQNEAQ. This chain's CDR3 is CASRERSAGPYNSPLHF. CDR3 bases: TGTGCCAGCAGGGAAAGGAGCGCGGGTCCCTATAATTCACCCCTCCACTTT.

This chain uses TRBV14 with TRBJ2-7; the match to TRBD1 covers 8 bases. Germline V lookup: CDR1 SGHDN, CDR2 FVKESK. The CDR3 length is 13 residues. V shed 3 bases and J 7 bases; nucleotides not matched to a gene: 5. DNA for the CDR3: TGTGCCAGCAGCCAGTGGACAGGGCGAGAGCAGTACTTC. Translated, it gives CASSQWTGREQYF.

V usage is TRBV21-1 and J usage is TRBJ1-2; the table's D gene call, TRBD1, was not cross checked with the DNA. TRBV21-1 is a known pseudogene. There are 18 residues in the CDR3. CDR3 sequence (DNA): TGTGCCAGCAGCAATGAGGGGACAGGGCGGATGGAATATTATGGCTACACCTTC. As protein: CASSNEGTGRMEYYGYTF.

The J gene is TRBJ1-3, the V gene TRBV7-8; D is unclear. The CDR3 runs 15 residues. CDR1 and CDR2 from the germline V gene are SGHVS and FQNEAQ. V lost 3 bases, J lost 0 bases, and 9 bases lay in between. In nucleotides, the CDR3 is TGTGCCAGCAGCTTTCGAGGTTACTCTGGAAACACCATATATTTT. Amino acids: CASSFRGYSGNTIYF.

V usage is TRBV5-6 and J usage is TRBJ1-1; maybe TRBD1 (5 bases). Germline V lookup: CDR1 SGHDT, CDR2 YYEEEE. CDR3 length equals 11 residues. V lost 0 bases and J 9 bases, leaving 6 bases between the germline ends. CDR3: CASSLAGKAFF. The CDR3 nucleotides read TGTGCCAGCAGCTTGGCAGGGAAAGCTTTCTTT.

The chain has TRBV7-2 and TRBJ1-5, with 7 bases aligning to TRBD1. V shed 1 base and J 6 bases; nucleotides not matched to a gene: 6. Germline loops: CDR1 SGHTA, CDR2 FQGNSA. The CDR3 has 15 residues. The DNA for the CDR3 is TGTGCCAGCAGCTTAGAACAGGGGAGCGGTCAGCCCCAGCATTTT. Protein: CASSLEQGSGQPQHF. The variable domain in full, completed from reference TRBV7-2 and TRBJ1-5, reads GAGVSQSPSNKVTEKGKDVELRCDPISGHTALYWYRQSLGQGLEFLIYFQGNSAPDKSGLPSDRFSAERTGGSVSTLTIQRTQQEDSAVYLCASSLEQGSGQPQHFGDGTRLSIL.